Each of the 28 T cell receptor beta chains below was sequenced from the same sample in a study of T-cell reconstitution after alpha-beta-depleted transplantation in children. Library preparation (for TCRbeta) was performed with unique molecular identifiers. TCRdb ran MiXCR on the PCR reads and lists one entry per CDR3 protein. The sample contains fewer than 550,000 distinct CDR3 sequences, 9.5% to 12% of which appear only once. The sample in question was PBMCs, mostly from graft donor cells, obtained 180 days after TCRalphabeta/CD19-depleted stem cell transplant. The receptors stem from a female patient aged 2 to 10 who had a stem cell transplant for aplastic anemia, so the T cells may come from the graft donor.

CDR3 DNA: TGTGCCAGCAGTTCCATCGGACCGGTAAACTACGAGCAGTACTTC. Protein product: CASSSIGPVNYEQYF. This rearrangement joins TRBV6-2 or TRBV6-3 to TRBJ2-7; no firm D call. Trimming pared 4 bases from V and 3 bases from J, leaving 16 bases between. The CDR3 loop spans 15 amino acids. Germline values: CDR1 MNHEY, CDR2 SVGEGT.

The V call is TRBV29-1, the J call TRBJ1-1, with D possibly being TRBD1 (6 bases). Germline lookup yields CDR1 SQVTM and CDR2 ANQGSEA. The CDR3 has 13 residues. V gave up 3 bases and J gave up 10 bases, with 18 bases separating them. This chain's CDR3 is CSVDTHRVQGAFF. The CDR3 nucleotides read TGCAGCGTTGATACACACAGGGTCCAGGGAGCTTTCTTT. Full variable domain (rest looked up from reference TRBV29-1 and TRBJ1-1): SAVISQKPSRDICQRGTSLTIQCQVDSQVTMMFWYRQQPGQSLTLIATANQGSEATYESGFVIDKFPISRPNLTFSTLTVSNMSPEDSSIYLCSVDTHRVQGAFFGQGTRLTVV.

The rearrangement links TRBV12-3 or TRBV12-4 to TRBJ1-5; the D is unclear. V gave up 5 bases and J gave up 0 bases, with 14 bases separating them. This CDR3 has 16 residues. The DNA for the CDR3 is TGTGCCAGCAGTCCCAGAATGGGATATAGCAATCAGCCCCAGCATTTT. It codes for CASSPRMGYSNQPQHF.

This chain joins TRBV18 and TRBJ2-1; 12 nucleotides align to TRBD2. Trimming removed 6 bases from V and 12 bases from J; junction bases left unmatched: 12. CDR3 length equals 15 residues. Germline V CDR1 and CDR2: KGHSH, LQKENI. CDR3 protein: CASSGLAGSPKGQFF. In nucleotides, the CDR3 is TGTGCCAGCTCTGGACTAGCGGGAAGTCCAAAGGGGCAGTTCTTC.

The chain joins TRBV11-2 to TRBJ2-1; a weak D match, TRBD2 (6 bases). Germline V CDR1 and CDR2: SGHAT, FQNNGV. The V gene lost 1 base and the J gene lost 4 bases, with 11 bases spanning the gap. The CDR3 extends over 15 amino acids. Here the CDR3 reads CASSLGGNIYNEQFF. DNA for the CDR3: TGTGCCAGCAGCTTAGGCGGGAACATATACAATGAGCAGTTCTTC. Full variable domain (rest looked up from reference TRBV11-2 and TRBJ2-1): EAGVAQSPRYKIIEKRQSVAFWCNPISGHATLYWYQQILGQGPKLLIQFQNNGVVDDSQLPKDRFSAERLKGVDSTLKIQPAKLEDSAVYLCASSLGGNIYNEQFFGPGTRLTVL.

This sequence joins TRBV11-2 and TRBJ1-1, with 11 bases matching TRBD1. Germline CDR1 is SGHAT and CDR2 is FQNNGV. This CDR3 has 15 residues. J gave up 10 bases and V 5 bases, and 12 bases lay outside the gene matches. CDR3 region: CASSPRWTGGFVAFF. CDR3 DNA sequence: TGTGCCAGCAGCCCCCGCTGGACAGGGGGCTTCGTAGCTTTCTTT.

This clonotype has more than one count but fewer than ten. CDR3 loop: CASSYLLPGPNTEAFF. The CDR3 DNA is TGTGCCAGCAGTTACCTTTTACCGGGACCGAACACTGAAGCTTTCTTT. The chain recombines TRBV6-5 with TRBJ1-1; a weak D match, TRBD1 (5 bases). This CDR3 comprises 16 residues. CDR1 MNHEY and CDR2 SVGAGI come from the germline V gene. The ends were cut back, 2 bases at V and 1 base at J, with 14 bases in the middle.

This clonotype was recorded a few times. The chain is built from TRBV6-2 or TRBV6-3 and TRBJ2-7; 10 bases align to TRBD2. The CDR3 totals 14 residues. V lost 5 bases and J lost 5; bases outside the gene matches: 6. The germline V gene has CDR1 MNHEY and CDR2 SVGEGT. CDR3 sequence: CASSTLAGDNEQYF. Here the CDR3 DNA reads TGTGCCAGCAGTACTCTAGCGGGAGACAACGAGCAGTACTTC.

This clonotype was counted at least ten times. The gene calls are TRBV4-3 and TRBJ2-5, with TRBD2 matching 15 bases. Germline V gene lookup returns CDR1 LGHNA and CDR2 YSLEER. This CDR3 spans 16 amino acids. V lost 1 base, J lost 4 bases, and 1 base stayed unmatched. CDR3 in DNA: TGCGCCAGCAGCCAAGGGGGACTAGCGGGAGGAGAGACCCAGTACTTC. It yields the protein CASSQGGLAGGETQYF.

This clonotype was picked up a small number of times. The V and J genes are TRBV7-9 and TRBJ2-5; 10 bases align to TRBD1. This CDR3 has 15 residues. Trimming took 5 bases from V and 6 from J; bases not matched to a gene: 9. CDR1 is SEHNR and CDR2 is FQNEAQ in the germline V gene (reference sequence). In DNA, the CDR3 is TGTGCCAGCAGCCCCCCGGGACAGGGGCGAAAGACCCAGTACTTC. Its protein product is CASSPPGQGRKTQYF.

Here the CDR3 DNA reads TGTGCCAGCAGACAGGGGGACGAGCAGTACGTC. This sequence encodes CASRQGDEQYV. The chain joins TRBV11-2 to TRBJ2-7; 8 bases are a match to TRBD1. V lost 6 bases to trimming and J lost 5 bases; unmatched junction nucleotides: 0. This CDR3 has 11 amino acids. Looked up from germline, CDR1 is SGHAT and CDR2 is FQNNGV.

This clonotype appeared a few times. The chain has TRBV11-2 and TRBJ1-2; 7 bases line up with TRBD1. V lost 7 bases to trimming and J lost 2 bases; unmatched junction nucleotides: 10. The CDR3 is made up of 15 amino acids. Germline V gene lookup returns CDR1 SGHAT and CDR2 FQNNGV. CDR3 region: CASTQGRGRNYGYTF. The CDR3 DNA reads as TGTGCCAGCACCCAGGGGAGGGGGCGAAACTATGGCTACACCTTC.

J is TRBJ1-5 and V is TRBV6-1, with TRBD1 as a possible D gene (5 bases). This CDR3 is built from 17 residues. V gave up 4 bases and J gave up 5 bases, with 21 bases separating them. Germline V gene data show CDR1 as MNHNS and CDR2 as SASEGT. CDR3 protein: CASSVGRVSGFYQPQHF. The CDR3 region has the DNA TGTGCCAGCAGTGTGGGACGGGTAAGCGGTTTTTATCAGCCCCAGCATTTT.

This clonotype was detected once. The chain is built from TRBV12-3 or TRBV12-4 and TRBJ2-1; 12 nucleotides agree with TRBD2. This CDR3 region has 18 residues. V shed 1 base and J 1 base; nucleotides not matched to a gene: 5. The CDR3 nucleotides read TGTGCCAGCAGTTTAGGACTAGCGGGAGCCAAATCCTACAATGAGCAGTTCTTC. Translating it yields CASSLGLAGAKSYNEQFF.

The rearrangement joins TRBV5-1 to TRBJ1-2, with D possibly TRBD1 on 5 matching bases. Trimming removed 1 base at V and 2 bases at J, with 12 bases between. The CDR3 sequence is 15 residues long. Germline assignment: CDR1 SGHRS and CDR2 YFSETQ. This CDR3 reads CASSLRTNPNYGYTF. CDR3 bases: TGCGCCAGCAGCTTGCGGACAAATCCGAACTATGGCTACACCTTC. The variable domain in full, completed from reference TRBV5-1 and TRBJ1-2, reads KAGVTQTPRYLIKTRGQQVTLSCSPISGHRSVSWYQQTPGQGLQFLFEYFSETQRNKGNFPGRFSGRQFSNSRSEMNVSTLELGDSALYLCASSLRTNPNYGYTFGSGTRLTVV.

This clonotype was detected many times. The chain employs TRBV20-1 and TRBJ2-1; TRBD2 aligns across 8 bases. V lost 3 bases to trimming and J lost 3 bases; unmatched junction nucleotides: 10. The CDR3 runs to 16 residues. Germline V CDR1 and CDR2: DFQATT, SNEGSKA (reference sequence). Here the CDR3 reads CSARSLTSGNYNEQFF. The CDR3 region has the DNA TGCAGTGCTAGGAGCCTCACTAGCGGTAACTACAATGAGCAGTTCTTC.

In its sample, this clonotype was seen a few times. One end of the junction varies from germline; a read error may be responsible. This chain links TRBV6-1 with TRBJ2-1, with 9 bases fitting TRBD1. There are 13 residues in the CDR3. Germline assignment: CDR1 MNHNS and CDR2 SASEGT. CDR3 DNA sequence: TGTGCCAGCATGACAGGGGGGTACATTGAGCAGTTCTTC. Its protein is CASMTGGYIEQFF.

V gene TRBV6-1 combines with J gene TRBJ2-3; 13 nucleotides align to TRBD2. Germline trimming cut 5 bases from V and 2 bases from J; bases unmatched to any gene: 4. CDR3 size: 16 residues. Germline CDR1 reads MNHNS; CDR2 reads SASEGT. The CDR3 sequence: CASSTGLAGLTDTQYF. CDR3 bases: TGTGCCAGCAGTACGGGACTAGCGGGACTCACAGATACGCAGTATTTT.

The chain couples TRBV20-1 to TRBJ1-1, with a weak D call TRBD1 (5 bases). V was pared by 1 base and J by 5 bases, with 20 bases between. The CDR3 totals 16 residues. Germline lookup yields CDR1 DFQATT and CDR2 SNEGSKA (reference sequence). CDR3 DNA sequence: TGCAGTGCTAGAGTAGGGGCAGCTTGGACGAAAACTGAAGCTTTCTTT. Amino acids: CSARVGAAWTKTEAFF.

About this clonotype itself: A much larger clonotype is one base distant, so this may be a read error. CDR3 sequence reads: CASSNSGKGSYNERFF. DNA of the CDR3: TGTGCCAGCAGCAACAGCGGGAAAGGCTCCTACAATGAGCGGTTCTTC. V gene TRBV28 combines with J gene TRBJ2-1, with 7 positions matching TRBD2. Looked up from germline, CDR1 is MDHEN and CDR2 is SYDVKM. This CDR3 spans 16 amino acids.

This chain uses TRBV7-9 with TRBJ2-3; D uncertain. CDR1 SEHNR and CDR2 FQNEAQ come from the germline V gene (reference sequence). The CDR3 runs 12 residues. V was cut by 3 bases and J by 8 bases, with 9 bases left in between. The CDR3 DNA follows: TGTGCCAGCAGCTTCGTCCAGAGTACGCAGTATTTT. It yields the protein CASSFVQSTQYF. Full variable domain (rest looked up from reference TRBV7-9 and TRBJ2-3): DTGVSQNPRHKITKRGQNVTFRCDPISEHNRLYWYRQTLGQGPEFLTYFQNEAQLEKSRLLSDRFSAERPKGSFSTLEIQRTEQGDSAMYLCASSFVQSTQYFGPGTRLTVL.

The V and J genes are TRBV18 and TRBJ1-1, with TRBD1 as a possible D gene (5 bases). The CDR3 sequence is 12 residues long. CDR1 and CDR2 (germline): KGHSH, LQKENI. Trimming pared 3 bases from V and 6 bases from J, leaving 8 bases between. CDR3 sequence (DNA): TGTGCCAGCTCACCCGGGGCCGCTGAAGCTTTCTTT. This encodes CASSPGAAEAFF.

Turning to this clonotype: The limits of the CDR3 on the DNA are not certain, so only TCRdb's listed CDR3 is given. The rearrangement links TRBV29-1 to TRBJ2-4; TRBD1, the table's D call, was not compared with the DNA. The germline V gene encodes CDR1 SQVTM and CDR2 ANQGSEA. The CDR3 has 9 amino acids, counting both end residues. This CDR3 reads CSVATGSYF.

This clonotype has a count of ten or more. The chain carries TRBV15 and TRBJ1-2; D uncertain. The CDR3 spans 14 residues. V dropped 5 bases and J dropped 0 bases, with 10 bases sitting between them. From germline, CDR1 is LNHNV and CDR2 YYDKDF (reference sequence). The CDR3 here is CATSGHVANYGYTF. For the CDR3, the DNA is TGTGCCACCAGCGGTCATGTGGCTAACTATGGCTACACCTTC.

This clonotype was picked up a small number of times. The chain has TRBV7-2 and TRBJ2-7; no clear D. In germline, CDR1 is SGHTA, CDR2 FQGNSA. The CDR3 consists of 16 residues. The V end was cut by 0 bases, the J end by 1 base, with 13 bases between. CDR3 protein: CASSLASATSSYEQYF. The CDR3 nucleotides are TGTGCCAGCAGCTTAGCGTCGGCGACAAGTTCCTACGAGCAGTACTTC.

This clonotype appeared many times. The genes are TRBV13 and TRBJ2-1, with 10 bases fitting TRBD2. Germline lookup yields CDR1 PRHDT and CDR2 FYEKMQ (reference sequence). The ends lost 2 bases at V and 4 bases at J; junction bases unmatched: 8. CDR3 length: 17 residues. CDR3 residues: CASSLLSGRSHYNEQFF. CDR3 coding DNA: TGTGCCAGCAGCTTACTTAGCGGGAGGTCCCATTACAATGAGCAGTTCTTC.

This chain connects TRBV5-1 to TRBJ2-7, with D perhaps TRBD1 (5 bases). Germline V gene data show CDR1 as SGHRS and CDR2 as YFSETQ. This CDR3 comprises 12 residues. Deletions cut 0 bases from V and 7 bases from J, with 8 bases between. The CDR3 is CASSLDQGEQYF. As DNA, the CDR3 is TGCGCCAGCAGCTTGGATCAGGGAGAGCAGTACTTC. The complete variable domain, with remaining parts taken from reference TRBV5-1 and TRBJ2-7, reads KAGVTQTPRYLIKTRGQQVTLSCSPISGHRSVSWYQQTPGQGLQFLFEYFSETQRNKGNFPGRFSGRQFSNSRSEMNVSTLELGDSALYLCASSLDQGEQYFGPGTRLTVT.

The sample holds many counts of this clonotype. The chain employs TRBV12-3 or TRBV12-4 and TRBJ2-4; D is unresolved. Trimming stripped 4 bases from V and 8 bases from J, with 0 bases between. The CDR3 totals 9 residues. The CDR3 loop is CASSYIQYF. CDR3 DNA sequence: TGTGCCAGCAGTTACATTCAGTACTTC.